Listed here are 2 T cell receptor beta chains from one sample, sequenced in a study of T cell changes during pregnancy in multiple sclerosis. The data were produced by immunoSEQ multiplex PCR, yet TCRdb's version contains in-frame clones alone and is incomplete. The sample lists about 48,000 clones; nearly 95% were seen once. The sequencing used CD4+ T cells from peripheral blood mononuclear cells, collected in the first trimester of pregnancy. The source of these receptors is a female donor with multiple sclerosis, enrolled in a pregnancy study.

This sequence joins TRBV18 and TRBJ1-2; 10 nucleotides align to TRBD1. With V trimmed by 5 bases and J by 3 bases, 9 bases remained unmatched. This CDR3 has 16 residues. CDR1 is KGHSH, CDR2 LQKENI, per germline. The DNA of the CDR3 is TGTGCCAGCTCAACTTATTCCGGGACAGGGGACTATGGCTACACCTTC. As protein: CASSTYSGTGDYGYTF.

The chain joins TRBV2 to TRBJ2-3, with TRBD2 as a possible D gene (7 bases). Deletions cut 6 bases from V and 3 bases from J, with 16 bases between. This CDR3 has 15 amino acids. CDR1 SNHLY and CDR2 FYNNEI come from the germline V gene. Here the CDR3 reads CASRARGGITDTQYF. For the CDR3, the DNA is TGTGCCAGCAGGGCAAGGGGGGGAATTACAGATACGCAGTATTTT.